The 4 T cell receptor beta chains below were found in one sample sequenced in a study of T cells in Graves' hyperthyroidism and ophthalmopathy. RNA transcripts were the template for amplifying TCR beta CDR3 regions. The TCR CDR3 first-round RT-PCR relied on the HTBI primer set. TCRdb reprocessed the multiplex PCR reads with MiXCR, giving one entry per CDR3 protein. Here the sample spans around 500,000 distinct CDR3 sequences, 22% being singletons. The sequencing input was blood. The receptors were sampled from a woman between 70 and 85 years old with Graves' ophthalmopathy.

In its sample, this clonotype was seen a few times. The V gene is TRBV7-2, the J gene TRBJ2-1, with 7 nucleotides matching TRBD1. Germline CDR1 reads SGHTA; CDR2 reads FQGNSA. The CDR3 totals 15 residues. Trimming at V came to 5 bases and at J to 7 bases, leaving 11 bases not matched to a gene. CDR3 nucleotides: TGTGCCAGCAGCCTAGAGACAGGGTCCATGAATGAGCAGTTCTTC. It codes for CASSLETGSMNEQFF.

The rearrangement links TRBV19 to TRBJ1-5, with D possibly TRBD1 on 6 matching bases. Germline CDR1 LNHDA, CDR2 SQIVND (reference sequence). The CDR3 covers 13 residues. V lost 4 bases to trimming and J lost 4 bases, with 8 bases between them. The CDR3 DNA is TGTGCCAGTAGTACAGGGGTAAATCAGCCCCAGCATTTT. Translating gives CASSTGVNQPQHF.

The genes are TRBV5-5 and TRBJ2-1; 7 nucleotides align to TRBD2. Trimming took 6 bases from V and 2 from J; bases not matched to a gene: 11. The CDR3 spans 16 residues. Germline V gene lookup returns CDR1 SGHKS and CDR2 YYEKEE (reference sequence). The CDR3 here is CASNNLADLPYNEQFF. CDR3 nucleotide sequence: TGTGCCAGCAATAATCTAGCGGACCTTCCCTACAATGAGCAGTTCTTC.

This clonotype was picked up a small number of times. The chain recombines TRBV5-6 with TRBJ1-2; the D gene is possibly TRBD1 (6 bases). The length of the CDR3 is 15 residues. V lost 3 bases and J 4 bases, leaving 16 bases between the germline ends. From germline, CDR1 is SGHDT and CDR2 YYEEEE. The CDR3 loop reads CASSSPGHHRYGYTF. CDR3 in DNA: TGTGCCAGCAGCTCACCGGGACACCACCGCTATGGCTACACCTTC.